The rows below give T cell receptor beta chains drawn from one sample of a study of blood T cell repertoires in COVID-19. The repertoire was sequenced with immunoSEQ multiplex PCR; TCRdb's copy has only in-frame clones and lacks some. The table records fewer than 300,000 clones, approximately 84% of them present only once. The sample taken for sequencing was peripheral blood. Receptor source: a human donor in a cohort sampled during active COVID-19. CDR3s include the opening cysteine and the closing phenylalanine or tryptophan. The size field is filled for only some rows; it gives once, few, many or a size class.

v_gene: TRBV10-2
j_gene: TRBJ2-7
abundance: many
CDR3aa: CASSPGLAYEQYF

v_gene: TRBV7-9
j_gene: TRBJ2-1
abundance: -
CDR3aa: CASSLELGEQFF

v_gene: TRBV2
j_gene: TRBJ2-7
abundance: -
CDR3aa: CASRLAGGYEQYF

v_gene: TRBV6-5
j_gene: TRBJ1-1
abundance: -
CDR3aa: CASSYSKTGMNTEAFF

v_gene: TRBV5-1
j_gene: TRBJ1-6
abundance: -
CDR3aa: CASSLGAGANSPLHF

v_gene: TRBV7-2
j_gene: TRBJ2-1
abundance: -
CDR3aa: CASSPELAGKYNEQFF

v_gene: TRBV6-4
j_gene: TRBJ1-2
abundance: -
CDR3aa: CASRDRGGDGYTF

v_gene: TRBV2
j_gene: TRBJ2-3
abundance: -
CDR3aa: CAIRRTGSLSSTDTQYF

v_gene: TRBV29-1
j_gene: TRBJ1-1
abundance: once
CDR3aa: CSAATGANTEAFF

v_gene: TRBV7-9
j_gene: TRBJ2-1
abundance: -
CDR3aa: CASSLAGQVRGNEQFF

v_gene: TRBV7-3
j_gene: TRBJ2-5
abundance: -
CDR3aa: CASSQETQYF